The T cell receptor (beta chain) under discussion was sequenced for a study of T cells in Graves' hyperthyroidism and ophthalmopathy (dated by TCRdb to 2018 to 2020). Context from the whole study: Peripheral blood samples were taken at initial diagnosis, before any treatment was given. To identify TCR V-J signatures that set the groups apart, the researchers used a discovery cohort of 90 to 100 patients, made up of around 40 with Graves' ophthalmopathy and about 60 with stable Graves' hyperthyroidism. Whether ophthalmopathy could be predicted prospectively was tested in an independent validation cohort made up of roughly 19 hyperthyroidism patients plus 17 patients who later progressed to ophthalmopathy. The 100 or so discovery patients were randomly split 7:3 into training and test sets. In addition, the study compared T-cell repertoires in thyroid tissue and in blood from roughly six Graves' hyperthyroidism patients. After sampling, hyperthyroidism patients received methimazole starting at 30 mg daily, and ophthalmopathy patients received high-dose intravenous methylprednisolone. The paper reports TCR Vbeta CDR3 sequencing of some 140 peripheral blood samples: 43 ophthalmopathy, roughly 74 hyperthyroidism and approximately 17 progressor patients.

Broader findings and caveats from the paper: Most expanded thyroid clonotypes (frequency above 0.001) were also found in blood, which suggests that blood repertoires may mirror thyroid immune responses. A model built on a 13 V-J signature distinguished ophthalmopathy from stable hyperthyroidism, reaching roughly 88% sensitivity and under 84% specificity in cross-validation and 80%/75% in testing. Sample size was not statistically predetermined, and investigators were not blinded to group allocation. In validation, progression to ophthalmopathy was predicted by the model with 70.59% sensitivity and 72.22% specificity, a median of about 6.4 months before onset.

Amplification of TCR beta CDR3 regions was carried out from RNA transcripts. A first-round RT-PCR of the TCR CDR3 used the HTBI primer set with the Qiagen OneStep RT-PCR kit. The libraries were constructed in a second round of multiplex PCR and then size-selected and purified. Libraries were sequenced paired-end with 100 bp reads on an Illumina HiSeq2000. On the authors' methods: SOAPnuke was used to process the raw data, with reads discarded if the reads contained adapters or uncalled bases, had a mean Phred below 15, or lacked an exact constant-primer or identifier match. High-quality paired reads were merged with COPE v1.2.5, and unique nucleotide sequences were defined as clonotypes. Clonotypes were aligned to IMGT TRBV, TRBD and TRBJ reference segments using MiTCR v1.1. Analysis was restricted to V-J combinations with a frequency above 0.0001, which covered roughly 99% of repertoires. The TCS score was defined as the ratio of F50 (clonal expansion) to E x V (chaos), calculated using BLOSUM62-based TCRdist between CDR3 peptides within each V-J. Welch's t-statistics and random forest reduced 500 to 550 V-J features to 10 to 15, which were used in a naive Bayes classifier (R e1071). The public reads were reanalyzed by TCRdb: fastp trimming at Q25, MiXCR alignment, in-frame beta chains only. Rows matching on CDR3 protein sequence are summarized as one entry with the most common DNA and genes. The V and J calls, along with clone size, are taken from TCRdb and not from the paper's own processing. For this sample the table gives 350,000 to 400,000 distinct CDR3 sequences, of which 15% were detected only once. Around a third of the sample is in the top ten clones.

Points on this clonotype: This clone's antigen is unknown. Per-base quality was not reported, and no clone a single base away is much larger than it.

Graves' hyperthyroidism was defined as stable when no progression to ophthalmopathy occurred over 18 months of follow-up. Hyperthyroidism patients were aged 18 to 65 years and newly diagnosed, with disease duration of less than 2 months. Any patient with an uncontrolled infection, another autoimmune disease, pregnancy or lactation was excluded. Clinical symptoms, serum thyroxine and TRAb, thyroid ultrasound, and orbital computed tomography formed the basis for the diagnoses. PBMCs were separated from around 9.1 ml of fresh peripheral blood using Ficoll-Paque density gradient centrifugation. Trizol reagent was used to extract total RNA, and RNA quality was then checked on an Agilent 2100 Bioanalyzer. V gives up 0 bases and J gives up 3 bases, and the segment between their germline ends measures 12 bases. CDR3 length: 15 amino acids, cysteine to phenylalanine. The only DNA kept is the CDR3, 45 bases in frame from the first base. CDR1 and CDR2 are read off the germline V gene (reference sequence) as DFQATT and SNEGSKA.

What was sequenced was blood. The source is a woman aged 25 to 39 with Graves' hyperthyroidism. The sequence links TRBV20-1 to TRBJ1-5, with the D gene call left open. The CDR3 reads CSARDHGDSNQPQHF. The sequenced DNA is TGCAGTGCTAGAGATCATGGGGATTCCAATCAGCCCCAGCATTTT.